This T cell receptor beta chain originates from a study of blood T cell repertoires in COVID-19. Study-level background: The samples span acute and convalescent COVID-19 from the United States, Italy and Spain.

The method was immunoSEQ multiplex PCR; TCRdb's version includes in-frame clones alone and lacks a portion of them. The data contain approximately 330,000 clones, around 90% of them singletons. V was trimmed by 3 bases and J by 2 bases, leaving 6 bases between them. The germline CDR1 and CDR2 sequences are SGHRS and YFSETQ. The CDR3 runs to 12 residues. Seattle patient enrollment occurred during active infection, with longitudinal follow-up thereafter. The sequencing input was peripheral blood. The rearrangement links TRBV5-1 to TRBJ2-7, with D hard to call. The sequence was obtained from a young man with COVID-19, enrolled during active disease. DNA for the CDR3: TGCGCCAGCAGCTCCGAGCCCTACGAGCAGTACTTC. This translates into CASSSEPYEQYF.